Each of the 26 T cell receptor beta chains below was sequenced from the same sample in a study of T cell responses to AZD1222 COVID-19 vaccine. Repertoires were generated with immunoSEQ multiplex PCR, while TCRdb's copy carries only in-frame clones and drops some. The sample has some 67,000 clones; approximately 83% are singletons. Material: peripheral blood, obtained 28 days after the second AZD1222 dose. The origin of the receptors is an adult who received the AZD1222 COVID-19 vaccine.

V and J are TRBV10-3 and TRBJ1-2; 10 bases line up with TRBD1. Germline V gives CDR1 ENHRY, CDR2 SYGVKD. This CDR3 is built from 15 residues. V shed 4 bases, J shed 2 bases, and the junction held 4 bases outside the gene matches. The CDR3 here is CAISGQGARNYGYTF. DNA for the CDR3: TGTGCCATCAGTGGACAGGGGGCGCGGAACTATGGCTACACCTTC.

This chain joins TRBV18 and TRBJ1-1; 8 positions match TRBD1. The CDR3 sequence is 17 residues long. The germline CDR1 and CDR2 sequences are KGHSH and LQKENI. V lost 2 bases to trimming and J lost 1 base; unmatched junction nucleotides: 9. CDR3 DNA: TGTGCCAGCTCACCAACCACGACAGGGGTGTCGAACACTGAAGCTTTCTTT. This gives the protein CASSPTTTGVSNTEAFF.

The chain couples TRBV5-4 to TRBJ2-1, with 9 bases fitting TRBD1. The junction had 15 bases not matched to a gene; V was cut back by 9 bases and J by 5 bases. The CDR3 contains 16 residues. CDR1 is SGHNT, CDR2 YYREEE, per germline (reference sequence). Written as DNA, the CDR3 is TGTGCCATTCTCCCAATTCAAAGACAGGGGGACAATGAGCAGTTCTTC. It yields the protein CAILPIQRQGDNEQFF. Supplemented by reference TRBV5-4 and TRBJ2-1, the full variable domain reads ETGVTQSPTHLIKTRGQQVTLRCSSQSGHNTVSWYQQALGQGPQFIFQYYREEENGRGNFPPRFSGLQFPNYSSELNVNALELDDSALYLCAILPIQRQGDNEQFFGPGTRLTVL.

The chain recombines TRBV11-3 with TRBJ2-2, with D perhaps given as TRBD1 or TRBD2 (7 bases each). Trimming left V 5 bases short and J 5 bases short, with 15 bases between. Per germline, CDR1 SGHNT and CDR2 YENEEA. The CDR3 covers 15 residues. The chain's CDR3 is CASSSGTAYTGELFF. The CDR3 DNA reads TGTGCCAGCAGCAGCGGGACAGCCTATACCGGGGAGCTGTTTTTT.

The rearrangement uses TRBV6-5 and TRBJ2-2, with a tentative D call TRBD1 (6 bases). Looked up from germline, CDR1 is MNHEY and CDR2 is SVGAGI. V was trimmed by 11 bases and J by 7 bases, leaving 20 bases between them. This CDR3 region has 14 residues. The CDR3 loop reads CAALAPGANGELFF. As DNA, the CDR3 is TGTGCCGCTCTAGCCCCAGGGGCTAACGGGGAGCTGTTTTTT.

The rearrangement uses TRBV19 and TRBJ1-1; D remains ambiguous. Trimming shortened V by 0 bases and J by 8 bases, and 13 bases separated the two germline ends. The length of the CDR3 is 14 residues. Per germline, CDR1 LNHDA and CDR2 SQIVND (reference sequence). The CDR3 nucleotides read TGTGCCAGTAGTATAGATCCGGGCGAAAGGGAAGCTTTCTTT. This sequence encodes CASSIDPGEREAFF.

The chain joins TRBV5-1 to TRBJ1-6; 10 positions agree with TRBD1. CDR1 SGHRS and CDR2 YFSETQ come from the germline V gene. V was pared by 5 bases and J by 14 bases, with 10 bases of the junction left unmatched. This CDR3 spans 14 amino acids. The CDR3 DNA sequence: TGCGCCAGCAGGGCCCGAGGGACAGGGGACACCCTCCACTTT. Amino acid sequence: CASRARGTGDTLHF.

This clone has a handful of counts. This sequence joins TRBV11-2 and TRBJ1-1; possibly TRBD1 for D (5 bases). The CDR3 has 12 residues. Germline assignment: CDR1 SGHAT and CDR2 FQNNGV. The V end was cut by 6 bases, the J end by 4 bases, with 9 bases between. CDR3 nucleotides: TGTGCCAGCAGGTCGGGGGGCACTGAAGCTTTCTTT. Its protein product is CASRSGGTEAFF.

The table lists this clone with a count of one. This sequence joins TRBV21-1 and TRBJ2-7. TRBV21-1 is a documented pseudogene. The CDR3 runs to 14 residues. The CDR3 spells CASSSPDVNYEQYF. The CDR3 bases are TGTGCCAGCAGCAGTCCGGACGTAAACTACGAGCAGTACTTC.

The chain couples TRBV15 to TRBJ1-5, with D possibly TRBD1 on 6 matching bases. Germline-derived CDR1 and CDR2 are LNHNV and YYDKDF (reference sequence). Trimming cost V 3 bases and J 5 bases, with 11 bases left between them. The CDR3 is 14 residues long. The CDR3: CATSSSYRDQPQHF. CDR3 nucleotide sequence: TGTGCCACCAGCAGTTCATACAGGGATCAGCCCCAGCATTTT.

The rearrangement links TRBV18 to TRBJ1-2, with unresolved D. The CDR3 spans 14 residues. Germline CDR1 reads KGHSH; CDR2 reads LQKENI. The ends were cut back, 6 bases at V and 3 bases at J, with 14 bases in the middle. The CDR3 region is CASSLTANDYGYTF. In DNA form, the CDR3 reads TGTGCCAGCTCGCTAACGGCCAATGACTATGGCTACACCTTC.

This sequence joins TRBV7-7 and TRBJ2-2; unclear D gene. Germline CDR1 and CDR2: SSHAT and FNYEAQ (reference sequence). The CDR3 loop spans 15 amino acids. Trimming left V 1 base short and J 3 bases short, with 9 bases between. As DNA, the CDR3 is TGTGCCAGCAGCTTAGATCCAGCTTACACCGGGGAGCTGTTTTTT. Protein product: CASSLDPAYTGELFF.

In its sample, this clone was seen a few times. The chain employs TRBV6-5 and TRBJ2-5, with 8 positions matching TRBD1. The V and J ends lost 5 bases and 5 bases, in that order; junction bases with no gene match: 10. Germline values: CDR1 MNHEY, CDR2 SVGAGI. The CDR3 extends over 15 amino acids. The CDR3 protein is CASSRRGQEGETQYF. DNA of the CDR3: TGTGCCAGCAGTCGAAGGGGACAGGAGGGGGAGACCCAGTACTTC.

The genes are TRBV15 and TRBJ2-5; TRBD2 aligns across 9 bases. Germline assignment: CDR1 LNHNV and CDR2 YYDKDF (reference sequence). The J segment lost 5 bases and the V segment lost 4 bases, leaving 2 bases of the junction unmatched. The CDR3 is 13 residues long. CDR3 DNA: TGTGCCACCAGCATCGGACTAGCGGAGACCCAGTACTTC. Translation gives CATSIGLAETQYF.

The rearrangement joins TRBV29-1 to TRBJ2-5; 7 bases line up with TRBD1. V gave up 3 bases and J gave up 3 bases; unmatched junction bases: 16. The germline V gene has CDR1 SQVTM and CDR2 ANQGSEA. The CDR3 loop spans 17 amino acids. In DNA, the CDR3 is TGCAGCGTTGATGACGTTTTGGCCGGGCAGGGGGAAGAGACCCAGTACTTC. Amino acid sequence: CSVDDVLAGQGEETQYF.

The gene calls are TRBV2 and TRBJ1-2, with D perhaps matching TRBD1 (5 bases). The V gene lost 6 bases and the J gene lost 9 bases, with 14 bases spanning the gap. Germline V gene sequence: CDR1 SNHLY, CDR2 FYNNEI. This CDR3 has 12 amino acids. The CDR3 nucleotides are TGTGCCAGCAGGAAAACAGGTCGGAGCTACACCTTC. The encoded protein is CASRKTGRSYTF.

The V call is TRBV7-2, the J call TRBJ2-6; D is perhaps TRBD2 (5 bases). Germline assignment: CDR1 SGHTA and CDR2 FQGNSA. CDR3 size: 17 residues. V gave up 1 base and J gave up 4 bases, with 14 bases separating them. This CDR3 is CASSLGDLPGGANVLTF. CDR3 in DNA: TGTGCCAGCAGCTTAGGTGACTTACCGGGGGGGGCCAACGTCCTGACTTTC.

This clone was recorded only once. The chain carries TRBV18 and TRBJ2-2; D is unresolved. In germline, CDR1 is KGHSH, CDR2 LQKENI. V was clipped by 6 bases and J by 0 bases, with 2 bases between them. The CDR3 is 12 residues long. The CDR3 nucleotides are TGTGCCAGCTCCCCGAACACCGGGGAGCTGTTTTTT. As protein: CASSPNTGELFF. The variable domain in full, completed from reference TRBV18 and TRBJ2-2, reads NAGVMQNPRHLVRRRGQEARLRCSPMKGHSHVYWYRQLPEEGLKFMVYLQKENIIDESGMPKERFSAEFPKEGPSILRIQQVVRGDSAAYFCASSPNTGELFFGEGSRLTVL.

The chain uses TRBV7-9 and TRBJ2-3; no clear D. From germline, CDR1 is SEHNR and CDR2 FQNEAQ (reference sequence). This CDR3 has 14 amino acids. Trimming cost V 1 base and J 4 bases, with 9 bases left between them. Here the CDR3 reads CASSLGVASDTQYF. DNA for the CDR3: TGTGCCAGCAGCTTAGGGGTAGCTTCAGATACGCAGTATTTT.

The genes are TRBV7-2 and TRBJ2-7, with D perhaps TRBD2 (6 bases). Germline CDR1 reads SGHTA; CDR2 reads FQGNSA. The V gene lost 4 bases and the J gene lost 12 bases, with 16 bases spanning the gap. CDR3 length: 12 amino acids. The DNA of the CDR3 is TGTGCCAGCAGCTCCACTAGCCGAGTTCGGTACTTC. Translating gives CASSSTSRVRYF.

The rearrangement links TRBV27 to TRBJ1-3; TRBD1 aligns across 11 bases. The V and J ends lost 4 bases and 3 bases, in that order; junction bases with no gene match: 8. CDR1 is MNHEY and CDR2 is SMNVEV in the germline V gene (reference sequence). This CDR3 comprises 17 residues. CDR3 in DNA: TGTGCCAGCAGTTCTCGAGGACAGGGGGCCGATGGAAACACCATATATTTT. Encoded protein: CASSSRGQGADGNTIYF.

The chain employs TRBV25-1 and TRBJ2-2; 8 nucleotides line up with TRBD1. The V segment lost 3 bases and the J segment 4 bases; nucleotides outside the gene matches: 13. The germline CDR1 and CDR2 sequences are MGHDK and SYGVNS. This CDR3 has 18 amino acids. The CDR3 nucleotides are TGTGCCAGCAGTGACTCGGACAGGGAGACGTTGGGCACCGGGGAGCTGTTTTTT. It is translated as CASSDSDRETLGTGELFF.

This chain joins TRBV7-9 and TRBJ2-7; D perhaps matches TRBD1 (5 bases). V was trimmed by 1 base and J by 0 bases, leaving 10 bases between them. CDR1 is SEHNR, CDR2 FQNEAQ, per germline (reference sequence). The CDR3 has 15 amino acids. CDR3 DNA: TGTGCCAGCAGCTTAGGACAGCTGTACTCCTACGAGCAGTACTTC. Amino acid sequence: CASSLGQLYSYEQYF.

This clone is a singleton in its sample. The chain uses TRBV5-4 and TRBJ2-5, with D perhaps being TRBD1 or TRBD2 (5 bases each). This CDR3 spans 15 amino acids. V dropped 0 bases and J dropped 1 base, with 10 bases sitting between them. CDR1 is SGHNT, CDR2 YYREEE, per germline (reference sequence). DNA for the CDR3: TGTGCCAGCAGCTTGGGTGGGGGTACCCAAGAGACCCAGTACTTC. This encodes CASSLGGGTQETQYF.

V usage is TRBV5-4 and J usage is TRBJ2-3; maybe TRBD1 (6 bases). Trimming removed 1 base from V and 4 bases from J, with 13 bases in between. The CDR3 contains 15 residues. Germline values: CDR1 SGHNT, CDR2 YYREEE (reference sequence). DNA of the CDR3: TGTGCCAGCAGCTTGCCCCGACAGGTCCCAGATACGCAGTATTTT. Protein: CASSLPRQVPDTQYF.

This clone has a single count. The V gene is TRBV5-5, the J gene TRBJ1-5; the D is unclear. The germline V gene has CDR1 SGHKS and CDR2 YYEKEE (reference sequence). This CDR3 contains 15 residues. Trimming stripped 0 bases from V and 2 bases from J, with 9 bases between. CDR3 in amino acids: CASSLVSPGNQPQHF. In DNA, the CDR3 is TGTGCCAGCAGCTTGGTGTCTCCCGGCAATCAGCCCCAGCATTTT.